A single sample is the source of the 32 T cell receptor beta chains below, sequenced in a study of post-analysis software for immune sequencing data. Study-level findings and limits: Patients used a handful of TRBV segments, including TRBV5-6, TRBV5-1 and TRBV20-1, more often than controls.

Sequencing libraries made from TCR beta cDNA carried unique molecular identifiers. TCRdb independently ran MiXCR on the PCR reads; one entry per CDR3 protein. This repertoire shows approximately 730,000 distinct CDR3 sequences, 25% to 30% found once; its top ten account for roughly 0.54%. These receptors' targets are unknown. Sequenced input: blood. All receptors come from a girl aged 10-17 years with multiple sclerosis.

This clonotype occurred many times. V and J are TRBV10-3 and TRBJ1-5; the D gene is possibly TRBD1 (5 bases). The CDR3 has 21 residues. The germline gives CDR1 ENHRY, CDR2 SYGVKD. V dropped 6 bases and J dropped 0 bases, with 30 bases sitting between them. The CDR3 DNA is TGTGCCATCAGGCCCCCGGGGCCGGGTACCAGGTCAGGGTATAGCAATCAGCCCCAGCATTTT. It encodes CAIRPPGPGTRSGYSNQPQHF.

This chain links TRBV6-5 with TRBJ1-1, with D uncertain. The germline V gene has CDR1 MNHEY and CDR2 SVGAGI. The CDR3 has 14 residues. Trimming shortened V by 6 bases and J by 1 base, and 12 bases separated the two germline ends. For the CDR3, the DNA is TGTGCCAGCAGAGTAGAGCATGCGAACACTGAAGCTTTCTTT. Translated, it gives CASRVEHANTEAFF.

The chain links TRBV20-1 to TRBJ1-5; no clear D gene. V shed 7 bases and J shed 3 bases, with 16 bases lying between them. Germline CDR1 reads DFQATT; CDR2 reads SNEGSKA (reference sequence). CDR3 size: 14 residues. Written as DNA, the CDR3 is TGCAGTGTTCCCAGTCATACAAACAATCAGCCCCAGCATTTT. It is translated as CSVPSHTNNQPQHF.

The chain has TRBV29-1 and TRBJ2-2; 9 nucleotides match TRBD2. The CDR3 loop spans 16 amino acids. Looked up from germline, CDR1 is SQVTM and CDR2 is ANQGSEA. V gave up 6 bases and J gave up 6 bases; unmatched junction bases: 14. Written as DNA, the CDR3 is TGCAGCGTCCTGACTAGCGGTCGAGAAGGGGCCGGGGAGCTGTTTTTT. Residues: CSVLTSGREGAGELFF.

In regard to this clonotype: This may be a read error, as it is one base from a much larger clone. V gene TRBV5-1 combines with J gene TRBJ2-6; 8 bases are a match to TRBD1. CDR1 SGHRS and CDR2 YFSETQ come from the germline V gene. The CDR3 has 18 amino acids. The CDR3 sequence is CASSLGGTGFSGANVRTF. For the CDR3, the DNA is TGCGCCAGCAGCTTGGGTGGGACAGGCTTCTCTGGGGCCAACGTCCGGACTTTC.

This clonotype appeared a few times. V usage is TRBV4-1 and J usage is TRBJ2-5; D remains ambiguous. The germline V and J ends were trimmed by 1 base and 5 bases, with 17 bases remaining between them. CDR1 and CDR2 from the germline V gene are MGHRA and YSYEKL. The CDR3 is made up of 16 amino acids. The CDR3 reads CASSQVAGRNGETQYF. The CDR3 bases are TGCGCCAGCAGCCAAGTCGCCGGACGGAACGGTGAGACCCAGTACTTC.

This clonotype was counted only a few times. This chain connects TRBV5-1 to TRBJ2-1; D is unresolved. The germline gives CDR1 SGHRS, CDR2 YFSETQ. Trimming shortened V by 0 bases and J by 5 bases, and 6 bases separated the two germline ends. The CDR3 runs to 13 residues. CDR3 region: CASSLAWDNEQFF. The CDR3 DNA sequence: TGCGCCAGCAGCTTGGCCTGGGACAATGAGCAGTTCTTC. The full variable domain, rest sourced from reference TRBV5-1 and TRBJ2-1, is KAGVTQTPRYLIKTRGQQVTLSCSPISGHRSVSWYQQTPGQGLQFLFEYFSETQRNKGNFPGRFSGRQFSNSRSEMNVSTLELGDSALYLCASSLAWDNEQFFGPGTRLTVL.

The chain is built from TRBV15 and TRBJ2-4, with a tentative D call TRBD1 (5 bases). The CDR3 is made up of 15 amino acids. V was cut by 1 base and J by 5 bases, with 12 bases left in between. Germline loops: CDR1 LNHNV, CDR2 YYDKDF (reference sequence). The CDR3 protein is CATSRVAGAENIQYF. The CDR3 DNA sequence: TGTGCCACCAGCAGAGTGGCTGGGGCGGAAAACATTCAGTACTTC.

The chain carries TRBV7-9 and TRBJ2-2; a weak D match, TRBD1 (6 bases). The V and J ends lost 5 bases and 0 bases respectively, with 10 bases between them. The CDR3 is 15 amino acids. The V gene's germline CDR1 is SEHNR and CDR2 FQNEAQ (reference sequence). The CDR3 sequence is CASSPDSPNTGELFF. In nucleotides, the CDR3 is TGTGCCAGCAGCCCGGACAGCCCGAACACCGGGGAGCTGTTTTTT.

The CDR3 DNA reads TGTGCCAGCCAAGGACAGGCCACAGATACGCAGTATTTT. Encoded protein: CASQGQATDTQYF. V usage is TRBV6-1 and J usage is TRBJ2-3; 7 nucleotides agree with TRBD1. The CDR3 extends over 13 amino acids. The germline gives CDR1 MNHNS, CDR2 SASEGT. The V gene end was trimmed by 8 bases and the J gene end by 2 bases; junction bases not matched to a gene: 4.

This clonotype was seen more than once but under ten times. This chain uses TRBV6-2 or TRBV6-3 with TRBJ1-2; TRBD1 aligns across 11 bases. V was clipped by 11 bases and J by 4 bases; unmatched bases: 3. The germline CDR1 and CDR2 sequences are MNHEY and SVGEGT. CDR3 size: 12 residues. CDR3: CACGQGAYGYTF. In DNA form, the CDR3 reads TGTGCCTGCGGACAGGGGGCCTATGGCTACACCTTC.

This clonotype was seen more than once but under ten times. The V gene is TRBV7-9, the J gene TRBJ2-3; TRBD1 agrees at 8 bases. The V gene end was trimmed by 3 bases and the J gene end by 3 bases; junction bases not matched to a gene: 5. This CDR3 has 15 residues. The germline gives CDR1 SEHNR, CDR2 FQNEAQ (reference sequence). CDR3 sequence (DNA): TGTGCCAGCAGCTTCCAGGGGGCTGGGACAGATACGCAGTATTTT. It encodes CASSFQGAGTDTQYF.

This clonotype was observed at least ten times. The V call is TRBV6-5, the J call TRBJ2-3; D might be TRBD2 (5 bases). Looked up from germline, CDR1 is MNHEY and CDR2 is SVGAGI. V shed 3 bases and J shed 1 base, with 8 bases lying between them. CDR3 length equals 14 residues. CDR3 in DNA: TGTGCCAGCAGTTATAGCGCGGGCACAGATACGCAGTATTTT. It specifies CASSYSAGTDTQYF.

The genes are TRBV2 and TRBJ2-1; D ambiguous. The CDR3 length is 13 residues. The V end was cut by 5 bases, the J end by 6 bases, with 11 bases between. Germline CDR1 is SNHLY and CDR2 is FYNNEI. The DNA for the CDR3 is TGTGCCAGCAGTTGGCTAGTACGCAATGAGCAGTTCTTC. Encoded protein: CASSWLVRNEQFF.

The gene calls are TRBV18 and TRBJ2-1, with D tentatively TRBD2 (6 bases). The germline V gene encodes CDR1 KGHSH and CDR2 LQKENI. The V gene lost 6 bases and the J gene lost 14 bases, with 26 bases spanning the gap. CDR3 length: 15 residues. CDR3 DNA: TGTGCCAGCTCGGAACCGGGACGGGGGAGAGAGACCAAGTTCTTC. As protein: CASSEPGRGRETKFF.

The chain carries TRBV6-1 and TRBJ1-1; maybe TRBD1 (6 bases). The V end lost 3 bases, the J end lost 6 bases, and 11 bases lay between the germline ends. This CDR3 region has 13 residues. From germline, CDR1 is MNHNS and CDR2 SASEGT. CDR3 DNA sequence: TGTGCCAGCAGTGAGGGGGGCTTCTCTGAAGCTTTCTTT. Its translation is CASSEGGFSEAFF.

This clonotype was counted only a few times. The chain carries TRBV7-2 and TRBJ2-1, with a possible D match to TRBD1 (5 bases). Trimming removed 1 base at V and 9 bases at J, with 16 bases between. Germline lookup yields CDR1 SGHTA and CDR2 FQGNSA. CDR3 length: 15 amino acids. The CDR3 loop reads CASSLGQLVSSEQFF. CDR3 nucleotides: TGTGCCAGCAGCTTAGGACAGCTAGTTTCTAGTGAGCAGTTCTTC.

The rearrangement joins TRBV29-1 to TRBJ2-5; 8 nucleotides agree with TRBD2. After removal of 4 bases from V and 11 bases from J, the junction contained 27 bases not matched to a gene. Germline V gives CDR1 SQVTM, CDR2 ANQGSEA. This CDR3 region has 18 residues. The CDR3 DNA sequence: TGCAGCGTTGGCCTGGGGAGCGGGAGCACCAGCTCCTACAATGAGCAGTACTTC. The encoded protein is CSVGLGSGSTSSYNEQYF.

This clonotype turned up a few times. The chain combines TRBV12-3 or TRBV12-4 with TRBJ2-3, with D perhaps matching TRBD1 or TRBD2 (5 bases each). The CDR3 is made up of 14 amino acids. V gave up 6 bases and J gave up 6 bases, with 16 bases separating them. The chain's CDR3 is CASSTGASPDTQYF. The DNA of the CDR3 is TGTGCCAGCAGCACCGGGGCTTCCCCCGATACGCAGTATTTT.

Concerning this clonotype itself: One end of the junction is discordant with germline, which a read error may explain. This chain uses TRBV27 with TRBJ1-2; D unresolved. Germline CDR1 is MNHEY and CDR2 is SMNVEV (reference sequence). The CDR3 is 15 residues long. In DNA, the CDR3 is TGTGCCAGCAGTGAAAAAAGGGCGTTTAACTGTGGCTACACCTTC. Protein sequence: CASSEKRAFNCGYTF.

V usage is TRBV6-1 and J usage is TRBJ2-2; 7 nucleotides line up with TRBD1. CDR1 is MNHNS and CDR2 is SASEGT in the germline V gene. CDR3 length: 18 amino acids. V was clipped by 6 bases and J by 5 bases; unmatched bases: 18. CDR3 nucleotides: TGTGCCAGCAGCGGAAGGGCCGTCGCCAGGGGGATAACCGGGGAGCTGTTTTTT. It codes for CASSGRAVARGITGELFF.

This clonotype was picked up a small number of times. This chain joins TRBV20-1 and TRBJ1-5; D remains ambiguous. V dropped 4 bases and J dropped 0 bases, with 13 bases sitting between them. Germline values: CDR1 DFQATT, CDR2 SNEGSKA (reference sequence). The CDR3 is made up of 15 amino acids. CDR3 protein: CSAMWGAGSNQPQHF. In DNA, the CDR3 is TGCAGTGCTATGTGGGGAGCGGGTAGCAATCAGCCCCAGCATTTT.

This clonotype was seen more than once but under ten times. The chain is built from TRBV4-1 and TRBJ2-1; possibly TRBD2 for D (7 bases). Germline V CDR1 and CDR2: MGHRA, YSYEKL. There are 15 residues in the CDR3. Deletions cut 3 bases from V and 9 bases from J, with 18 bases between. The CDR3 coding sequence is TGCGCCAGCAGCCAGGGTGCGCGGGGGCAGGGTGAGCAGTTCTTC. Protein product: CASSQGARGQGEQFF.

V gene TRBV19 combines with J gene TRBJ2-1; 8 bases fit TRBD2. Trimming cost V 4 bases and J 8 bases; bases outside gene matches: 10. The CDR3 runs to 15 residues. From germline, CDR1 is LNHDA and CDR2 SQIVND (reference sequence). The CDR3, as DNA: TGTGCCAGTAGTAGGGGGACTAGGGGGGAAGATGAGCAGTTCTTC. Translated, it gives CASSRGTRGEDEQFF.

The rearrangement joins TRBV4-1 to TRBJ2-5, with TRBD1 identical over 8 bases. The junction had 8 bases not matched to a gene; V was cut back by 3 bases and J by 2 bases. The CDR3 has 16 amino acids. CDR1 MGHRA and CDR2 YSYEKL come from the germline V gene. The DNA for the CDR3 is TGCGCCAGCAGCCACGATGGGACAGGTAGACAAGAGACCCAGTACTTC. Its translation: CASSHDGTGRQETQYF.

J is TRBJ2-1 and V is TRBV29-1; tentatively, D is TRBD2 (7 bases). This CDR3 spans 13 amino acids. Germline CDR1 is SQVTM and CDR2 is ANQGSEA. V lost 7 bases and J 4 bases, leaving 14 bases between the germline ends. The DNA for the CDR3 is TGCAGCGGGGGAGGGGGTGATTACAATGAGCAGTTCTTC. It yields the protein CSGGGGDYNEQFF.

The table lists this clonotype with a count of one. In DNA form, the CDR3 reads TGTGCCAGCAGCCGAAAGGATACGCAGTATTTT. This codes for CASSRKDTQYF. The genes are TRBV12-3 or TRBV12-4 and TRBJ2-3; D gene ambiguous. V lost 6 bases to trimming and J lost 6 bases, with 7 bases between them. The CDR3 is 11 amino acids.

The chain's CDR3 is CATTGNDRQPDTQYF. The CDR3 nucleotides are TGTGCCACCACGGGAAACGACAGGCAGCCAGATACGCAGTATTTT. This sequence joins TRBV10-3 and TRBJ2-3, with a weak D call TRBD1 (6 bases). The CDR3 spans 15 residues. Between the trimmed V and J ends, which lost 10 bases and 4 bases, there was a span of 21 bases. CDR1 ENHRY and CDR2 SYGVKD come from the germline V gene.

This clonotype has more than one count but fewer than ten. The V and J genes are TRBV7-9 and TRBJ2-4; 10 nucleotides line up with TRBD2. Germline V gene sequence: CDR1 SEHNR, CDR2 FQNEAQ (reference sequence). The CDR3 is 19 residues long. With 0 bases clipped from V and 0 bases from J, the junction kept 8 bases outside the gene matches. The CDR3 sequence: CASSLARLAGETAKNIQYF. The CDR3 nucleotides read TGTGCCAGCAGCTTAGCGCGTCTAGCGGGAGAGACAGCCAAAAACATTCAGTACTTC.

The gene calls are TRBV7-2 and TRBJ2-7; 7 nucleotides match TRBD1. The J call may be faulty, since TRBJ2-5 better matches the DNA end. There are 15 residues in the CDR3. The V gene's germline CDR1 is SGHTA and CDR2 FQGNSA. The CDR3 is CASSLTTGIQETQYF. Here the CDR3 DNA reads TGTGCCAGCAGCCTAACGACAGGGATCCAAGAGACCCAGTACTTC.

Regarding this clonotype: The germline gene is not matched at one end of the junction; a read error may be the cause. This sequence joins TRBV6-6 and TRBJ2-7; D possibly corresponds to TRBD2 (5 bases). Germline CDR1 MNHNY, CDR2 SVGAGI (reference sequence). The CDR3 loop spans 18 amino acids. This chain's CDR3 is CASGYSTREPQNSYEQYF. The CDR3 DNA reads TGTGCCAGCGGTTACTCGACGAGGGAGCCACAGAACTCCTACGAGCAGTACTTC.

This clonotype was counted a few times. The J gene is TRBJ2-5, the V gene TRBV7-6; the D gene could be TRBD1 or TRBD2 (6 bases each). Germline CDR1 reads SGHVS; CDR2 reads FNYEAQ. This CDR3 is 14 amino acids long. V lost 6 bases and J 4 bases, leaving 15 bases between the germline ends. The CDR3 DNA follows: TGTGCCAGCAGTTATCGGGGGCTCGGAGAGACCCAGTACTTC. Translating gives CASSYRGLGETQYF. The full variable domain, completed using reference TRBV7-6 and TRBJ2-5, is GAGVSQSPRYKVTKRGQDVALRCDPISGHVSLYWYRQALGQGPEFLTYFNYEAQQDKSGLPNDRFSAERPEGSISTLTIQRTEQRDSAMYRCASSYRGLGETQYFGPGTRLLVL.